The rows below give T cell receptor beta chains drawn from one sample of a study of T cells expressing NK-cell markers. With the 5' RACE reads reprocessed, TCRdb shows one record per CDR3 protein and no DNA. In all, the sample yields about 300,000 distinct CDR3 sequences. Sequenced input: blood T cells: a sorted CD56 or NKG2C T cell subset, CD4+ or CD8+ T cells, or bulk PBMC T cells (not recorded which). Source of these receptors: a woman between 18 and 70 years old in good health. The CDR3 runs from the conserved cysteine through the conserved F or W.

J,V,CDR3
TRBJ2-1,TRBV24-1,CATSGAGGVYNEQFF
TRBJ2-5,TRBV5-1,CASSFLAGGQSETQYF
TRBJ2-5,TRBV15,CATSRHQSTSQETQYF
TRBJ2-7,TRBV7-2,CASSFDSGREQYF
TRBJ1-2,TRBV6-6,CASSYPGTDGYTF
TRBJ1-1,TRBV30,CAWGGDSNTEAFF
TRBJ2-1,TRBV7-2,CASSLGGLAGVEQFF
TRBJ2-1,TRBV4-2,CASSQEKSSYNEQFF
TRBJ1-4,TRBV5-1,CASSLAGQGFEKLFF
TRBJ2-6,TRBV5-1,CASSLGTGYGANVLTF
TRBJ2-5,TRBV6-4,CASSRDGGETQYF
TRBJ2-7,TRBV7-2,CASSSRSSYEQYF
TRBJ2-7,TRBV20-1,CSASSGSHYEQYF
TRBJ2-2,TRBV30,CARGQGARTGELFF
TRBJ2-7,TRBV14,CASSPDRGFYEQYF
TRBJ2-7,TRBV5-1,CASSLGQGITYEQYF
TRBJ1-1,TRBV4-3,CASSQDYQAGRTEAFF
TRBJ2-7,TRBV7-2,CASSLEGVEQYF
TRBJ2-5,TRBV12-3/TRBV12-4,CASSSEWGETQYF
TRBJ1-2,TRBV20-1,CSANPSGPDYGYTF
TRBJ2-1,TRBV20-1,CAPWGGGSYNEQFF
TRBJ2-4,TRBV20-1,CSAGLAKNIQYF
TRBJ2-7,TRBV18,CASSPTETAAYEQYF
TRBJ2-5,TRBV29-1,CSVGSGRGRETQYF
TRBJ1-2,TRBV5-4,CASRGWEEGAGYTF
TRBJ1-1,TRBV20-1,CSARTVNTEAFF
TRBJ1-2,TRBV7-2,CASSSGRGARVGYTF
TRBJ2-3,TRBV12-3/TRBV12-4,CASIFDGGVGTDTQYF
TRBJ1-2,TRBV12-3/TRBV12-4,CASRQTGGAGNYGYTF
TRBJ1-3,TRBV27,CASSAGRAGNTIYF
TRBJ2-1,TRBV7-3,CASSLLLLAGVNEQFF
TRBJ1-3,TRBV3-1,CASSPGTVTINTGNTIYF
TRBJ1-5,TRBV19,CASTGGQGQGHQPQHF
TRBJ1-3,TRBV12-3/TRBV12-4,CASSYRGTYLDTIYF
TRBJ2-3,TRBV5-1,CASSISGNTQYF
TRBJ1-6,TRBV20-1,CSARDHTVSNSPLHF
TRBJ2-3,TRBV19,CASSIDGPTDTQYF
TRBJ2-2,TRBV7-3,CASSSGPGGELFF
TRBJ2-1,TRBV6-5,CASSSPSNGNEQFF
TRBJ1-2,TRBV15,CATSRDLDREGYTF
TRBJ2-3,TRBV30,CAWSLVPDTQYF
TRBJ2-1,TRBV6-5,CASRLTRSSYNEQFF
TRBJ2-1,TRBV5-1,CASSPLSTSGTYNEQFF
TRBJ2-3,TRBV10-3,CAISDRQGLTDTQYF
TRBJ2-3,TRBV11-2,CASSLVSLSTDTQYF
TRBJ2-5,TRBV5-1,CASSGTNRKETQYF
TRBJ2-1,TRBV2,CASRDDSGAYNEQFF
TRBJ2-2,TRBV7-9,CASSIGGENTGELFF
TRBJ2-5,TRBV5-5,CASSLREAQYF
TRBJ2-1,TRBV5-6,CASSLPVLRTSGKGEQFF
TRBJ2-3,TRBV28,CASIAPDGLAGQRTDTQYF
TRBJ2-1,TRBV20-1,CSASTSGGESSYNEQFF
TRBJ1-1,TRBV2,CASIILASYTEAFF
TRBJ2-2,TRBV29-1,CSVPGELQGAPGELFF
TRBJ2-1,TRBV11-3,CASSLDRTGEQFF
TRBJ2-2,TRBV29-1,CSADHTGELFF
TRBJ2-1,TRBV20-1,CSARDLGHVTEQFF
TRBJ2-1,TRBV5-1,CASNQGDRGPYNEQFF
TRBJ2-7,TRBV18,CASSPLRREQYF
TRBJ2-5,TRBV4-2,CASSQEATSGQETQYF